This T cell receptor (beta chain) was observed in a study of T cell repertoires in cytomegalovirus infection. TCRdb processed the reads anew with MiXCR; each CDR3 protein has one entry. The data show about 400,000 distinct CDR3 sequences, about 34% seen once. Unmatched junction bases numbered 4, after V lost 3 bases and J lost 14 bases. The CDR3 is 10 amino acids. Germline CDR1 DFQATT, CDR2 SNEGSKA (reference sequence). About this clonotype itself: As yet, its antigen is unknown.

This TCR was sampled from a human donor in good health (CMV status not recorded). Some clones in this sample may be carry-over from other donors' samples. This chain connects TRBV20-1 to TRBJ2-1; the match to TRBD2 covers 7 bases. The input for sequencing was cultured PBMCs, taken from culture after CMV antigen stimulation. Here the CDR3 reads CSASRTSEFF. The CDR3 DNA reads as TGCAGTGCTAGCCGGACTAGTGAGTTCTTC.